This is a list of T cell receptor beta chains from one sample in a study of blood T cell repertoires in COVID-19. The table came from immunoSEQ multiplex PCR; TCRdb's copy has only in-frame clones and leaves some out. Of roughly 240,000 clones listed, 83% were seen once; the top ten hold around 3.3%. The sample taken for sequencing was PBMCs or T cells enriched from blood (not recorded which). These receptor sequences come from a woman between 35 and 50 years old who had been exposed to COVID-19. Each CDR3 is given with its conserved first and last residue. D genes are given only for firm matches. A row's size may be missing; if present it is once, few, many or a size class.

clone size	V gene	J gene	D gene	CDR3 protein
once	TRBV5-1	TRBJ2-7	-	CASSPQFDRIPLYEQYF
-	TRBV7-3	TRBJ2-1	-	CASSFQLVNEQFF
once	TRBV4-3	TRBJ1-5	-	CASSQFNDGQSQHF
-	TRBV5-4	TRBJ2-1	-	CASSLEGGAYNEQFF
-	TRBV2	TRBJ1-6	TRBD1	CASSKYRDREIYNSPLHF
-	TRBV4-1	TRBJ1-2	TRBD1	CASSPSGTGLNYGYTF
-	TRBV25-1	TRBJ2-7	-	CASSPRGATYEQYF
-	TRBV28	TRBJ1-1	-	CASSLLLGGERTEAFF
once	TRBV9	TRBJ2-2	TRBD1	CASSVGTGLFANTGELFF
-	TRBV19	TRBJ1-6	TRBD1	CASSIWGQGGSPLHF
-	TRBV27	TRBJ1-2	TRBD1	CASGQGANKDYGYTF
-	TRBV19	TRBJ2-1	-	CASSIPLAASGQFF
-	TRBV5-5	TRBJ2-3	TRBD1	CASSLTVGTGGQDTQYF
-	TRBV9	TRBJ2-3	-	CASSLGYRVKDTQYF
-	TRBV7-8	TRBJ1-5	-	CASTPWVGGNQPQHF
-	TRBV14	TRBJ2-7	-	CASSQLLGSIIYEQYF
-	TRBV5-1	TRBJ2-7	-	CASSSMDTAYEQYF
-	TRBV19	TRBJ2-3	-	CASSRDPNTDTQYF
few	TRBV7-9	TRBJ2-2	-	CASSLLKAGTGELFF
once	TRBV3-1/TRBV3-2	TRBJ1-5	TRBD1	CASSQGTGSNQPQHF
few	TRBV4-3	TRBJ1-1	-	CASSQDRSGNTEAFF
-	TRBV27	TRBJ1-6	TRBD1	CATRPGTGDSPLHF
-	TRBV19	TRBJ2-2	TRBD1	CASSIWTGVTGELFF
few	TRBV9	TRBJ1-2	-	CASSSTGSRIAYGYTF
-	TRBV19	TRBJ2-7	-	CASSSRESYEQYF
-	TRBV7-9	TRBJ1-6	TRBD1	CASSLASQGQSPLHF
-	TRBV4-3	TRBJ2-2	-	CASSQEEGARAGELFF
-	TRBV15	TRBJ1-4	-	CATSSEGGRSEKLFF
-	TRBV15	TRBJ2-4	-	CATSRGGYSITKNIQYF
-	TRBV11-1	TRBJ2-3	TRBD2	CASSLQRGGWYF
-	TRBV5-1	TRBJ2-3	TRBD1	CASSLEGAQSDTQYF
-	TRBV3-1/TRBV3-2	TRBJ2-7	TRBD2	CASSQLAGGGANEQYF
-	TRBV18	TRBJ1-1	-	CASSPTGIRDTEAFF
-	TRBV7-9	TRBJ1-1	-	CASSPKERLNTEAFF
-	TRBV3-1/TRBV3-2	TRBJ2-7	TRBD2	CASSQLAGGLSYEQYF
-	TRBV5-6	TRBJ1-2	-	CASSPARQNYGYTF
-	TRBV2	TRBJ2-3	-	CATSGGVGDTQYF
-	TRBV6-4	TRBJ1-5	-	CASRQGCNQPQHF
few	TRBV24-1	TRBJ1-5	-	CATSLGGSGPQHF
-	TRBV6-1	TRBJ1-4	-	CASSEAAATNEKLFF
-	TRBV9	TRBJ2-3	TRBD2	CASSVLGREDTQYF
-	TRBV7-9	TRBJ1-2	-	CASSRGDSNYGYTF
-	TRBV7-2	TRBJ1-6	-	CASSLVSTTISPLHF